A selection of T cell receptor beta chains follows, all from one sample in a study of cytomegalovirus exposure and HLA in healthy donors. Profiled with immunoSEQ multiplex PCR; TCRdb holds only in-frame clones, not every one. The sample carries about 130,000 clones, 65% to 80% recorded once. Sequencing was performed on PBMCs. The receptors shown here come from a middle-aged man in good health and CMV-seronegative. Each CDR3 is given with its conserved first and last residue. A D gene is named only where the DNA matches it firmly. Expanded clones are given a class, and other clones once, few, many or no size at all.

NA | NA | TRBJ2-5 | TRBV30 | 13 | TGTGCCTGGAGCGGAGGGACAGAAGAGACCCAGTACTTC | CAWSGGTEETQYF
NA | NA | TRBJ2-5 | TRBV29-1 | 14 | TGCAGCGTTGTAGGCAGGGGAGGGTCAGAGACCCAGTACTTC | CSVVGRGGSETQYF
NA | TRBD2 | TRBJ2-1 | TRBV11-1 | 15 | TGTGCCAGCAGCTTCGCCGGGACTACTCTCGGGGAGCAGTTCTTC | CASSFAGTTLGEQFF
NA | TRBD1 | TRBJ1-4 | TRBV14 | 14 | TGTGCCAGCAGCCAACGGACAGGGTGGGAAAAACTGTTTTTT | CASSQRTGWEKLFF
NA | TRBD1 | TRBJ1-2 | TRBV19 | 15 | TGTGCCAGTAGTGGGCTTCGGGACAGGAACTATGGCTACACCTTC | CASSGLRDRNYGYTF
NA | TRBD1 | TRBJ1-2 | TRBV5-6 | 14 | TGTGCCAGCAGCCCTGGGACAGCTAACTATGGCTACACCTTC | CASSPGTANYGYTF
NA | TRBD1 | TRBJ1-1 | TRBV7-9 | 15 | TGTGCCAGCAGCCCCGGGACAGGGCATGCCACTGAAGCTTTCTTT | CASSPGTGHATEAFF
NA | NA | TRBJ1-6 | TRBV9 | 16 | TGTGCCAGCAGCGTAGTCGGAGACCCCCGGAATTCACCCCTCCACTTT | CASSVVGDPRNSPLHF
NA | TRBD1 | TRBJ2-7 | TRBV7-6 | 15 | TGTGCCAGCAGCTCACAGGGGGCCCAACCCTACGAGCAGTACTTC | CASSSQGAQPYEQYF
NA | NA | TRBJ2-7 | TRBV18 | 15 | TGTGCCAGCTCACCGTCGGGGGTGAGCTCCTACGAGCAGTACTTC | CASSPSGVSSYEQYF
NA | TRBD2 | TRBJ2-1 | TRBV7-2 | 15 | TGTGCCAGCAGCCATGAGCGGGGGGGCTACAATGAGCAGTTCTTC | CASSHERGGYNEQFF
NA | NA | TRBJ2-7 | TRBV30 | 12 | TGTGCCTGGAGGAAGGGGTTTTCCGAGCAGTACTTC | CAWRKGFSEQYF
NA | TRBD1 | TRBJ2-7 | TRBV11-3 | 14 | TGTGCCAGCAGCCCCGGGACAGACTACTACGAGCAGTACTTC | CASSPGTDYYEQYF
few | NA | TRBJ2-7 | TRBV5-1 | 15 | TGCGCCAGCAGCTTGGCCATCGGGCAGGGCTACGAGCAGTACTTC | CASSLAIGQGYEQYF
NA | NA | TRBJ1-1 | TRBV6-1 | 15 | TGTGCCAGCAGTGGATACAGGTTATCCAACACTGAAGCTTTCTTT | CASSGYRLSNTEAFF
few | TRBD2 | TRBJ2-2 | TRBV9 | 16 | TGTGCCAGCAGCGTTCTAGCGGGGGGCTACACCGGGGAGCTGTTTTTT | CASSVLAGGYTGELFF
NA | TRBD2 | TRBJ2-3 | TRBV25-1 | 18 | TGTGCCAGCAGTGAATACAGCGGGGTAGCGGCTAGCACAGATACGCAGTATTTT | CASSEYSGVAASTDTQYF
NA | NA | TRBJ2-1 | TRBV6-5 | 11 | TGTGCCAGCAGTTCGCGGGGAACGCAGTTCTTC | CASSSRGTQFF
few | NA | TRBJ2-3 | TRBV4-1 | 14 | TGCGCCAGCAGCGGCTGGAGTGGCACAGATACGCAGTATTTT | CASSGWSGTDTQYF
once | NA | TRBJ1-1 | TRBV30 | 12 | TGTGCCTGGAGTCCCGGGAACACTGAAGCTTTCTTT | CAWSPGNTEAFF
NA | TRBD1 | TRBJ2-7 | TRBV7-9 | 14 | TGTGCCAGCAGTTCCGGGACAGGAGGATACGAGCAGTACTTC | CASSSGTGGYEQYF
NA | NA | TRBJ2-2 | TRBV6-6 | 15 | TGTGCCAGCAGTTACCCCCCGGGAGAGATAGGGGAGCTGTTTTTT | CASSYPPGEIGELFF
NA | TRBD2 | TRBJ2-3 | TRBV9 | 15 | TGTGCCAGCAGCGTAGTTACGGGAGGAACAGATACGCAGTATTTT | CASSVVTGGTDTQYF
few | NA | TRBJ1-4 | TRBV2 | 15 | TGTGCCAGCAGTGAGAGTTTTCAGGGATTCGAAAAACTGTTTTTT | CASSESFQGFEKLFF
NA | TRBD1 | TRBJ1-6 | TRBV9 | 15 | TGTGCCAGCAGCCCCCGCGACAGGGGGGTATCACCCCTCCACTTT | CASSPRDRGVSPLHF
NA | NA | TRBJ1-2 | TRBV4-3 | 14 | TGCGCCAGCAGCCATGAGGGCACAGGGAGTGGCTACACCTTC | CASSHEGTGSGYTF
few | NA | TRBJ1-1 | TRBV19 | 13 | TGTGCCAGTGGGGACTTGGGGGACCCTGAAGCTTTCTTT | CASGDLGDPEAFF
few | NA | TRBJ1-1 | TRBV6-5 | 13 | TGTGCCAGCAGTCTCGGGACATCGGGTGAAGCTTTCTTT | CASSLGTSGEAFF
NA | TRBD2 | TRBJ2-1 | TRBV5-1 | 15 | TGCGCCAGCAAAGTGCGGGGGAGCTCCTACAATGAGCAGTTCTTC | CASKVRGSSYNEQFF
NA | TRBD2 | TRBJ2-5 | TRBV7-9 | 19 | TGTGCCAGCAGCTTGGAGCGGGGGAGCCTCACCGGCATTAAAGAGACCCAGTACTTC | CASSLERGSLTGIKETQYF
NA | NA | TRBJ1-1 | TRBV7-8 | 16 | TGTGCCAGCAGCTCGCTCCCCAGACGGGAGAACACTGAAGCTTTCTTT | CASSSLPRRENTEAFF
NA | TRBD1 | TRBJ2-6 | TRBV10-3 | 17 | TGTGCCATCACCTTCGGACAGGGGGCCTCTGGGGCCAACGTCCTGACTTTC | CAITFGQGASGANVLTF
NA | TRBD1 | TRBJ2-1 | TRBV5-1 | 15 | TGCGCCAGCAGCCCGGACAGGACCAGCTACAATGAGCAGTTCTTC | CASSPDRTSYNEQFF
once | NA | TRBJ2-3 | TRBV7-2 | 15 | TGTGCCAGCAGTGACGGCCTAGCTAGCACAGATACGCAGTATTTT | CASSDGLASTDTQYF
NA | TRBD2 | TRBJ2-1 | TRBV11-2 | 15 | TGTGCCAGCAGCCAGACACCGGGACTAGCATCTGAGCAGTTCTTC | CASSQTPGLASEQFF
NA | TRBD2 | TRBJ2-1 | TRBV29-1 | 14 | TGCAGCGTTGATGCAGCGGGGAGCCACAATGAGCAGTTCTTC | CSVDAAGSHNEQFF
NA | TRBD1 | TRBJ2-6 | TRBV28 | 20 | TGTGCCAGTGACCCCCAGGGACAGGCCGGTAAACAATCTGGGGCCAACGTCCTGACTTTC | CASDPQGQAGKQSGANVLTF
NA | TRBD1 | TRBJ2-7 | TRBV27 | 16 | TGTGCCAGCAGTCAAACCGGGACAGGGGAAACCTACGAGCAGTACTTC | CASSQTGTGETYEQYF
few | NA | TRBJ2-2 | TRBV27 | 15 | TGTGCCAGCACTCCCCTGGGGGGAAACACCGGGGAGCTGTTTTTT | CASTPLGGNTGELFF
NA | NA | TRBJ2-6 | TRBV5-1 | 19 | TGCGCCAGCAGCTTGGTTCCCGGTGCGGGTGGCTCTGGGGCCAACGTCCTGACTTTC | CASSLVPGAGGSGANVLTF
NA | NA | TRBJ1-2 | TRBV2 | 14 | TGTGCCAGCAGTGAAACGGGCAGGGGACATGGCTACACCTTC | CASSETGRGHGYTF
NA | TRBD2 | TRBJ2-5 | TRBV5-6 | 16 | TGTGCCAGCAGCTCTAGAACTAGCGGGCGGTTGGAGACCCAGTACTTC | CASSSRTSGRLETQYF
NA | TRBD2 | TRBJ2-7 | TRBV5-1 | 15 | TGCGCCAGCAGCTTGATGAGCGGGAGTGTCTACGAGCAGTACTTC | CASSLMSGSVYEQYF
NA | NA | TRBJ2-5 | TRBV29-1 | 17 | TGCAGCGTTGAATTATTTTTTTGGGGGGGGGCCCAAGAGACCCAGTACTTC | CSVELFFWGGAQETQYF
NA | TRBD2 | TRBJ2-5 | TRBV29-1 | 15 | TGCAGCGTTGCCCCGACTAGCGGGAGTCTGCAGACCCAGTACTTC | CSVAPTSGSLQTQYF
NA | TRBD1 | TRBJ1-2 | TRBV19 | 16 | TGTGCCAGTAGTATCGTCCCGGGACAGGGGAACTATGGCTACACCTTC | CASSIVPGQGNYGYTF
once | NA | TRBJ2-1 | TRBV19 | 14 | TGTGCCAGTAGTATAGGGCAGGTATACAATGAGCAGTTCTTC | CASSIGQVYNEQFF
NA | TRBD2 | TRBJ2-7 | TRBV27 | 14 | TGTGCCAGCAGTTACGCGGGGGGCACCTACGAGCAGTACTTC | CASSYAGGTYEQYF
NA | NA | TRBJ2-5 | TRBV7-3 | 13 | TGTGCCAGCAGCTTAGGGCACCTTGGTACCCAGTACTTC | CASSLGHLGTQYF
NA | NA | TRBJ1-2 | TRBV28 | 13 | TGTGCCAGCAACGGGGGGGAAGGGTATGGCTACACCTTC | CASNGGEGYGYTF